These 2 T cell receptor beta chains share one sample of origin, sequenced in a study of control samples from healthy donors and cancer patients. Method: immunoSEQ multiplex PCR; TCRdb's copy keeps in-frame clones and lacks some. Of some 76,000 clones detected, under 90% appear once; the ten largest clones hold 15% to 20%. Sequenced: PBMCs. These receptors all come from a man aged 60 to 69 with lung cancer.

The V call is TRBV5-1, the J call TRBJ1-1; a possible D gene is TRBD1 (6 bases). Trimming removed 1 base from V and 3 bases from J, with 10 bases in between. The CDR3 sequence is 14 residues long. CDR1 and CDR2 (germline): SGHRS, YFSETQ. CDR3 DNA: TGCGCCAGCAGCTTGCAGGGGAGGGACACTGAAGCTTTCTTT. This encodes CASSLQGRDTEAFF.

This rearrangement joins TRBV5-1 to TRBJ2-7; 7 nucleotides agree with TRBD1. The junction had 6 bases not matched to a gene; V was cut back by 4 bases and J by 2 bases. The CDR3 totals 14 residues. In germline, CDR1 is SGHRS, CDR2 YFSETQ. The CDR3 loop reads CASSIQGPPYEQYV. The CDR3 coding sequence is TGCGCCAGCAGCATACAGGGGCCCCCCTACGAGCAGTACGTC.